Here is one T cell receptor beta chain with its context. Its antigen is currently unknown. Thyroid surgery was preceded by no treatment in any patient. This sample is part of a study of metastatic and nonmetastatic thyroid tumors. The wider study: Comparison of repertoires was carried out across blood and tumor or nodule tissue from malignant and benign thyroid patients. Study-wide results and limits: A significant increase in TCR beta diversity was reportedly seen in malignant thyroid tumors relative to benign nodules, in blood and tumor.

Original processing notes: Variation in CDR3 across clinicopathological groups served as the basis for constructing a distant-metastasis classifier in papillary thyroid cancer. TCRdb reassembled clones from the PCR reads with MiXCR. TCRdb's processing, not the authors' own work, is the source of the V and J calls. This sample has over 10,000 clones, with 9% to 14% found just once. This clonotype was obtained from a female donor with papillary thyroid cancer or a benign thyroid nodule (not recorded which). Some clones in this sample may be carry-over from other donors' samples. Sample: blood.

The CDR3 DNA reads as TGTGCCAGTTCGCCGGGGGGAGTCCCTTCTTACGAGCAGTACTTC. Translated: CASSPGGVPSYEQYF. The chain employs TRBV19 and TRBJ2-7, with 7 bases that match TRBD2. After removal of 8 bases from V and 4 bases from J, the junction contained 14 bases not matched to a gene. CDR1 is LNHDA and CDR2 is SQIVND in the germline V gene (reference sequence). This CDR3 is built from 15 residues.